This T cell receptor (beta chain) was sequenced for a study of T cell changes during pregnancy in multiple sclerosis. Data came from immunoSEQ multiplex PCR; TCRdb stores just in-frame clones and leaves some out. The table lists tens of thousands of clones, about 92% of them singletons. The J segment lost 2 bases and the V segment lost 5 bases, leaving 6 bases of the junction unmatched. Germline V gives CDR1 SGHTA, CDR2 FQGNSA. The CDR3 sequence is 16 residues long. This material consisted of CD8+ T cells from peripheral blood mononuclear cells, taken before pregnancy. The TCR sequence derives from a female donor with multiple sclerosis, enrolled in a pregnancy study. This chain joins TRBV7-2 and TRBJ2-1; 10 bases map to TRBD2. The CDR3 reads CASSLPLAGAYNEQFF. As DNA, the CDR3 is TGTGCCAGCAGCCTCCCGCTAGCGGGGGCCTACAATGAGCAGTTCTTC.